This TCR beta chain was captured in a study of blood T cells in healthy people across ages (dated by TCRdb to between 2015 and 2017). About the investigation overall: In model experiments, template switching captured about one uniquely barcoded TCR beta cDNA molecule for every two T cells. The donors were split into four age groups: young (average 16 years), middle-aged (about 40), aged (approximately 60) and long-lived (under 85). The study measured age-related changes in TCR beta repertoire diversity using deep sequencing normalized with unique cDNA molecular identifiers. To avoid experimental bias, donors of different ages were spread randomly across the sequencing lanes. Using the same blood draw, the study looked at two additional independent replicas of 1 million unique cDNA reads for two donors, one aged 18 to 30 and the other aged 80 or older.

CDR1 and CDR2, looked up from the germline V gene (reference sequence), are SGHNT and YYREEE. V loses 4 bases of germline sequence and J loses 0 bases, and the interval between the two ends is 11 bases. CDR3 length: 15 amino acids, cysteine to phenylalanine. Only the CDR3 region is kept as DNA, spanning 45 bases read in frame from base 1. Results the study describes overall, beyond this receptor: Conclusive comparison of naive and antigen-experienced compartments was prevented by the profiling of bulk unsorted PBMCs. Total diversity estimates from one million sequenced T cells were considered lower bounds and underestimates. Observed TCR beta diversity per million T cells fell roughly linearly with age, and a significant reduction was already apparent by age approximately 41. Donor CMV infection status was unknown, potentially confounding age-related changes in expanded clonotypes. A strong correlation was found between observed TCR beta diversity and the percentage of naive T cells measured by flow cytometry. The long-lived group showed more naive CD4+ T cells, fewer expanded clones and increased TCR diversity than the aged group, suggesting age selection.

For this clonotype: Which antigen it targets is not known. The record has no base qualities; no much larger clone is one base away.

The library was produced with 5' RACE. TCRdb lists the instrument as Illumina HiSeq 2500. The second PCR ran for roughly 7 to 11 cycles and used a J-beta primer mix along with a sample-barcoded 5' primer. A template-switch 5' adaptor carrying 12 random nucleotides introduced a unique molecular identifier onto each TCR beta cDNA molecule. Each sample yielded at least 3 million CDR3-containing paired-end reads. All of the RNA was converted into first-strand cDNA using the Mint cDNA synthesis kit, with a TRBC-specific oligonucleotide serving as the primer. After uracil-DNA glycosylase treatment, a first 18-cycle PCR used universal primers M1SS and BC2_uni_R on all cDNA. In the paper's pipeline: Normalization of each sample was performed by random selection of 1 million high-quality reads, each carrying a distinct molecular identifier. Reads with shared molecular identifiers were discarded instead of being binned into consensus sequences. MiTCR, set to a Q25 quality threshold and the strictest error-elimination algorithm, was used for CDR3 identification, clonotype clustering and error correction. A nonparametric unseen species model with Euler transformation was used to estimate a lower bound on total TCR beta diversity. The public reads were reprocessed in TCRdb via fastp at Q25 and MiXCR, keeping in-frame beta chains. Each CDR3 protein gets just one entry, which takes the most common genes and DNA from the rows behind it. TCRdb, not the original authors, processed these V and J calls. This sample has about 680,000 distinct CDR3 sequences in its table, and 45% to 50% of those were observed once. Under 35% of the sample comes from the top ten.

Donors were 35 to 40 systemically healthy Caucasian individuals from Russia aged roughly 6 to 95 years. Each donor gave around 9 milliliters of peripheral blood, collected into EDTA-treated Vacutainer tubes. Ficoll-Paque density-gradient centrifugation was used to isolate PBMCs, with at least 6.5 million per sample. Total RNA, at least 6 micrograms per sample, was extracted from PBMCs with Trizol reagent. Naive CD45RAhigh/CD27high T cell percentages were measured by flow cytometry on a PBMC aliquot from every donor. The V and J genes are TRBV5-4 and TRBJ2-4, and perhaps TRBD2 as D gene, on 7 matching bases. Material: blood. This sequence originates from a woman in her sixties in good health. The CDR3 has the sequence CASSLGGPAKNIQYF. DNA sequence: TGTGCCAGCAGCCTGGGGGGGCCAGCCAAAAACATTCAGTACTTC.